This entry concerns a single TCR beta chain. The sample comes from a study of blood T cell repertoires in COVID-19. V shed 4 bases, J shed 0 bases, and the junction held 7 bases outside the gene matches. Germline CDR1 is KGHDR and CDR2 is SFDVKD. The CDR3 has 16 amino acids. As handled by the study authors: The authors estimated nucleated cell counts from reference gene primer amplification. Sequenced by immunoSEQ multiplex PCR; TCRdb stores in-frame clones only, minus some. The DNA was the basis for D and trimming; V, J and clone size are from that table. The sample has approximately 100,000 clones, 80% to 90% seen once; the top ten hold 32%.

The V and J genes are TRBV24-1 and TRBJ2-5; 7 positions agree with TRBD1. Sequencing was done on a sample of peripheral blood. This TCR derives from a woman older than 75 with acute or convalescent COVID-19. The DNA for the CDR3 is TGTGCCACCAGTGACGGGACAGAAATGTACCAAGAGACCCAGTACTTC. Its translation is CATSDGTEMYQETQYF.